This T cell receptor (beta chain) was identified in a study of shared clonotypes between healthy human individuals. The assay was immunoSEQ multiplex PCR, and TCRdb's table has in-frame clones only and misses some. The sample yields millions of clones, 85% to 95% seen once. The trim removed 4 bases at V and 2 bases at J, leaving 4 bases unmatched. CDR1 and CDR2 from the germline V gene are SGHTA and FQGNSA. The CDR3 is 14 residues long. This clonotype was sampled from a man between 18 and 29 years old in good health. The chain couples TRBV7-2 to TRBJ2-7; 8 positions match TRBD1. Source material: naive CD4+ T cells sorted from blood. Stated subset: CD45RA+ positively selected. CDR3 bases: TGTGCCAGCAGCTCAGGGGGCCTGACCTACGAGCAGTACTTC. Translation: CASSSGGLTYEQYF.